The 27 T cell receptor beta chains reported below all come from one sample, sequenced in a study of memory CD4+ T cells and cytomegalovirus serostatus. The method was immunoSEQ multiplex PCR; TCRdb's version includes in-frame clones alone and lacks a portion of them. The sample holds more than 45,000 clones; around 80% are singletons and the top ten take 1.1%. Single viable CD3+CD4+CD8-CD45RO+ cells were sorted as the memory CD4+ T cells. Input material: memory CD4+ T cells from blood. The receptors derive from an adult in good health and CMV-seronegative.

The chain is built from TRBV2 and TRBJ2-2, with 8 bases aligning to TRBD1. Losses at the gene ends were 8 bases for V and 4 bases for J; bases not matched to a gene: 3. Germline values: CDR1 SNHLY, CDR2 FYNNEI. The CDR3 length is 13 residues. The CDR3 DNA reads as TGTGCCAGCGGAGGGACAGGCACCGGGGAGCTGTTTTTT. Translated: CASGGTGTGELFF.

This clone was detected only once. The chain links TRBV6-1 to TRBJ1-2; D remains ambiguous. Deletions cut 4 bases from V and 1 base from J, with 7 bases between. The CDR3 runs 13 residues. Germline CDR1 and CDR2: MNHNS and SASEGT. In DNA form, the CDR3 reads TGTGCCAGCAGTGCGACGGATAACTATGGCTACACCTTC. This encodes CASSATDNYGYTF.

This chain joins TRBV2 and TRBJ2-5; 8 bases fit TRBD2. V lost 8 bases and J lost 4; bases outside the gene matches: 9. CDR3 length: 14 residues. Germline CDR1 SNHLY, CDR2 FYNNEI. This chain's CDR3 is CASQETSVGETQYF. CDR3 sequence (DNA): TGTGCCAGCCAAGAGACTAGCGTGGGAGAGACCCAGTACTTC.

CDR3 DNA sequence: TGTGCCAGCATCACGGAGGGGACATCAGAAGCTTTCTTT. Its translation is CASITEGTSEAFF. V usage is TRBV6-5 and J usage is TRBJ1-1, with D possibly matching TRBD1 (6 bases). Germline V CDR1 and CDR2: MNHEY, SVGAGI. Trimming removed 7 bases from V and 8 bases from J, with 17 bases in between. This CDR3 is 13 amino acids long.

The chain couples TRBV11-2 to TRBJ1-2; D uncertain. Germline V gene data show CDR1 as SGHAT and CDR2 as FQNNGV. V was trimmed by 3 bases and J by 5 bases, leaving 4 bases between them. The CDR3 is 11 amino acids. CDR3 DNA: TGTGCCAGCAGCTTTAATTATGGCTACACCTTC. Protein: CASSFNYGYTF.

The chain joins TRBV7-9 to TRBJ1-2, with TRBD1 identical over 8 bases. Germline lookup yields CDR1 SEHNR and CDR2 FQNEAQ (reference sequence). After removal of 0 bases from V and 3 bases from J, the junction contained 0 bases not matched to a gene. The CDR3 sequence is 14 residues long. The CDR3 bases are TGTGCCAGCAGCTTAGCGGACAGGGACTATGGCTACACCTTC. Translation: CASSLADRDYGYTF.

The chain combines TRBV7-3 with TRBJ2-1, with D possibly being TRBD1 (5 bases). CDR1 SGHTA and CDR2 FQGTGA come from the germline V gene. The V gene lost 0 bases and the J gene lost 4 bases, with 10 bases spanning the gap. This CDR3 spans 15 amino acids. The CDR3 nucleotides read TGTGCCAGCAGCTTAACGGGGCTACCATACAATGAGCAGTTCTTC. It codes for CASSLTGLPYNEQFF.

This sequence joins TRBV15 and TRBJ1-2; D ambiguous. Germline CDR1 is LNHNV and CDR2 is YYDKDF (reference sequence). V lost 4 bases and J 1 base, leaving 16 bases between the germline ends. The CDR3 loop spans 16 amino acids. CDR3 in DNA: TGTGCCACCAGCAATAGAGGGCTGGAAAATAACTATGGCTACACCTTC. Amino acid sequence: CATSNRGLENNYGYTF.

This clone was seen more than once but under ten times. The rearrangement joins TRBV5-6 to TRBJ1-2, with TRBD1 matching 8 bases. There are 16 residues in the CDR3. Looked up from germline, CDR1 is SGHDT and CDR2 is YYEEEE. V gave up 0 bases and J gave up 8 bases; unmatched junction bases: 12. The CDR3 nucleotides are TGTGCCAGCAGCTTGGTAAGCGCGGACAGGGTTGGAGGCTACACCTTC. This sequence encodes CASSLVSADRVGGYTF.

The chain has TRBV19 and TRBJ2-1, with D perhaps matching TRBD1 (7 bases). Per the germline V gene, CDR1 is LNHDA and CDR2 is SQIVND (reference sequence). The V end lost 5 bases, the J end lost 6 bases, and 11 bases lay between the germline ends. CDR3 length: 13 residues. The CDR3 DNA follows: TGTGCCAGTAGTTACAGGGGAGGCAATGAGCAGTTCTTC. Amino acid sequence: CASSYRGGNEQFF.

This clone has only one observation. The J gene is TRBJ2-2, the V gene TRBV11-3; the D gene could be TRBD1 or TRBD2 (5 bases each). CDR3 length: 14 residues. Trimming removed 3 bases from V and 6 bases from J, with 11 bases in between. The V gene's germline CDR1 is SGHNT and CDR2 YENEEA. The CDR3 sequence: CASSFERGPGELFF. The CDR3 DNA follows: TGTGCCAGCAGCTTTGAGAGGGGTCCCGGGGAGCTGTTTTTT.

This clone has a single count. The chain couples TRBV25-1 to TRBJ1-1; tentative D call: TRBD1 (5 bases). The V end was cut by 7 bases, the J end by 5 bases, with 11 bases between. CDR3 length equals 12 residues. Germline V gives CDR1 MGHDK, CDR2 SYGVNS. The CDR3 spells CASKSGATEAFF. Written as DNA, the CDR3 is TGTGCCAGCAAGTCCGGGGCGACTGAAGCTTTCTTT.

The chain is built from TRBV5-8 and TRBJ2-2, with D possibly being TRBD1 (6 bases). Germline CDR1 reads SGHTS; CDR2 reads YDEGEE. V gave up 4 bases and J gave up 2 bases, with 18 bases separating them. The CDR3 length is 17 residues. The CDR3 protein is CASSPRWGQGNTGELFF. DNA of the CDR3: TGTGCCAGCAGCCCTAGGTGGGGGCAGGGAAACACCGGGGAGCTGTTTTTT.

This chain uses TRBV6-6 with TRBJ1-3; weak D call: TRBD1 (6 bases). Between the trimmed V and J ends, which lost 8 bases and 1 base, there was a span of 9 bases. CDR3 size: 13 residues. Germline-derived CDR1 and CDR2 are MNHNY and SVGAGI (reference sequence). This chain's CDR3 is CASGGGSGNTIYF. DNA for the CDR3: TGTGCCAGCGGGGGCGGATCTGGAAACACCATATATTTT.

The chain links TRBV6-6 to TRBJ2-5; no clear D. The V gene's germline CDR1 is MNHNY and CDR2 SVGAGI (reference sequence). Trimming pared 7 bases from V and 2 bases from J, leaving 11 bases between. The CDR3 spans 13 residues. CDR3 residues: CASTPDTQETQYF. As DNA, the CDR3 is TGTGCCAGCACCCCCGACACACAAGAGACCCAGTACTTC.

A few counts support this clone. The genes are TRBV21-1 and TRBJ2-7; the table's D gene call, TRBD1, was not cross checked with the DNA. TRBV21-1 corresponds to a pseudogene. The CDR3 has 15 residues. The CDR3 DNA reads as TGTGCCAGCACCGACCCACAGTGCCGCTCCTACGAGCAGTACTTC. This encodes CASTDPQCRSYEQYF.

This sequence joins TRBV5-1 and TRBJ1-2; the match to TRBD1 covers 9 bases. Germline values: CDR1 SGHRS, CDR2 YFSETQ. J was trimmed by 6 bases and V by 3 bases; bases with no gene match: 0. CDR3 length equals 12 residues. CDR3 amino acids: CASSWDRDGYTF. In DNA, the CDR3 is TGCGCCAGCAGCTGGGACAGGGATGGCTACACCTTC.

The chain has TRBV6-5 and TRBJ1-5; D remains ambiguous. V lost 0 bases and J lost 6, with 12 bases in between. The germline V gene encodes CDR1 MNHEY and CDR2 SVGAGI. The CDR3 has 15 amino acids. CDR3: CASSYSSREVQPQHF. CDR3 DNA: TGTGCCAGCAGTTACTCGAGTAGGGAGGTTCAGCCCCAGCATTTT.

The chain is built from TRBV4-3 and TRBJ2-7; 9 positions agree with TRBD1. V lost 0 bases to trimming and J lost 11 bases; unmatched junction nucleotides: 8. From germline, CDR1 is LGHNA and CDR2 YSLEER. CDR3 length: 14 amino acids. DNA for the CDR3: TGCGCCAGCAGCCAAGATTCTTCCGGGACAGGGAAGTACTTC. Its protein is CASSQDSSGTGKYF.

The V gene is TRBV19, the J gene TRBJ2-1; a possible D gene is TRBD1 (5 bases). From germline, CDR1 is LNHDA and CDR2 SQIVND (reference sequence). The CDR3 covers 13 residues. V lost 3 bases and J 8 bases, leaving 11 bases between the germline ends. CDR3 bases: TGTGCCAGTAGTATTCGACAGAACGATGAGCAGTTCTTC. Encoded protein: CASSIRQNDEQFF.

The chain links TRBV6-1 to TRBJ2-7; 7 nucleotides match TRBD1. This CDR3 has 13 amino acids. Germline V CDR1 and CDR2: MNHNS, SASEGT. With V trimmed by 6 bases and J by 4 bases, 6 bases remained unmatched. The CDR3 nucleotides are TGTGCCAGCAGCCGACAGGGAGATTACGAGCAGTACTTC. It yields the protein CASSRQGDYEQYF.

This chain uses TRBV5-6 with TRBJ1-3, with 7 bases aligning to TRBD1. The CDR3 extends over 14 amino acids. Germline trimming cut 2 bases from V and 11 bases from J; bases unmatched to any gene: 10. Germline-derived CDR1 and CDR2 are SGHDT and YYEEEE. The CDR3, as DNA: TGTGCCAGCAGCTTTGATTGGGACAGAGGAGCCATATATTTT. As protein: CASSFDWDRGAIYF.

The J gene is TRBJ2-3, the V gene TRBV5-1; TRBD2 matches at 11 bases. CDR3 length: 20 amino acids. V shed 3 bases, J shed 0 bases, and the junction held 15 bases outside the gene matches. The germline CDR1 and CDR2 sequences are SGHRS and YFSETQ. The CDR3 DNA reads as TGCGCCAGCAGCTCGGATACTAGCGGGAGCATTTGGGGGAGCACAGATACGCAGTATTTT. Translating it yields CASSSDTSGSIWGSTDTQYF.

This chain joins TRBV13 and TRBJ2-7; D gene ambiguous. The CDR3 runs to 15 residues. Trimming stripped 2 bases from V and 4 bases from J, with 15 bases between. Germline CDR1 PRHDT, CDR2 FYEKMQ (reference sequence). CDR3 sequence reads: CASSLRAESDYEQYF. Written as DNA, the CDR3 is TGTGCCAGCAGCTTAAGGGCAGAATCTGATTACGAGCAGTACTTC.

The chain recombines TRBV27 with TRBJ2-1; 15 bases line up with TRBD2. Germline-derived CDR1 and CDR2 are MNHEY and SMNVEV (reference sequence). The J segment lost 7 bases and the V segment lost 6 bases, leaving 1 base of the junction unmatched. The CDR3 contains 14 residues. The CDR3, as DNA: TGTGCCAGCAGAGGACTAGCGGGAGGGAATGAGCAGTTCTTC. Its protein is CASRGLAGGNEQFF.

This chain's CDR3 is CSVGLAGTTDTQYF. In DNA form, the CDR3 reads TGCAGCGTTGGACTAGCGGGAACAACAGATACGCAGTATTTT. The chain couples TRBV29-1 to TRBJ2-3; 11 bases map to TRBD2. The CDR3 totals 14 residues. CDR1 and CDR2 from the germline V gene are SQVTM and ANQGSEA. The ends lost 4 bases at V and 3 bases at J; junction bases unmatched: 3.

The rearrangement joins TRBV4-1 to TRBJ1-1; D uncertain. Germline V lookup: CDR1 MGHRA, CDR2 YSYEKL. Between the trimmed V and J ends, which lost 4 bases and 0 bases, there was a span of 12 bases. CDR3 length: 15 residues. CDR3 nucleotides: TGCGCCAGCAGCCTTAACTCTGGCATGAACACTGAAGCTTTCTTT. Its protein is CASSLNSGMNTEAFF.